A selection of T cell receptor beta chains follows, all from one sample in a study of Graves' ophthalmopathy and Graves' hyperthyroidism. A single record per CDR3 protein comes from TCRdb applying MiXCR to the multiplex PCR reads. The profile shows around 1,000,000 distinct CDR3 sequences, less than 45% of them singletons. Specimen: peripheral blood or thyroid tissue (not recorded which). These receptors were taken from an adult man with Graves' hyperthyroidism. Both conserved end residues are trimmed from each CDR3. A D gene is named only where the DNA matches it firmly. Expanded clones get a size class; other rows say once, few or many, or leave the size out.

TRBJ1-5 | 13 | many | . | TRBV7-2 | ASSLASVLNQPQH
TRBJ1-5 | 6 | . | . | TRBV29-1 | SVKPQH
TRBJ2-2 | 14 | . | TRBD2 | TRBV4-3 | ASSLVGTSGSVELF
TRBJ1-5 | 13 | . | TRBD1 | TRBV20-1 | SASRGPTGGQPQH
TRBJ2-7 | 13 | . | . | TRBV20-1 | SARDLAQGQYEQY
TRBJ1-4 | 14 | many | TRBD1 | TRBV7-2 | ASSLGDRGPNEKLF
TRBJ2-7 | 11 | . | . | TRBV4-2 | ASSQAGRDEQY
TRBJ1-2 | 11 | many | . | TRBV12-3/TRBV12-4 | ASSLDNYYGYT
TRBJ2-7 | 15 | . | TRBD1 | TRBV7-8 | ASSHRTGPPQLYAQY
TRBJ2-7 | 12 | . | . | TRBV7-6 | ASSPGDVSYEQY
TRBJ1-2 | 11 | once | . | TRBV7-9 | ASSLGGEYGHT
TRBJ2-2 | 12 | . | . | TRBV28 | ASSPGGMAGELF
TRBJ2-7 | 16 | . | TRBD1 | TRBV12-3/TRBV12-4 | ASSFPPTQPGQDYEQY
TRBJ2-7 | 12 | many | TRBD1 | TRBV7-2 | ASSWGQATYEQY
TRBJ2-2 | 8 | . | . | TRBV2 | ASTPGKLF
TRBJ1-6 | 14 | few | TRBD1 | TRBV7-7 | ACSVRDRVYNSPLH
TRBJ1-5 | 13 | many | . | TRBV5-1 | ASSLAGGPFEPQH
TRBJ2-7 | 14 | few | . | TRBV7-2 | ASSFIPDSLRGEQY
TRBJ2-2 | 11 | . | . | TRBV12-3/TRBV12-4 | ASSRSPKGELF
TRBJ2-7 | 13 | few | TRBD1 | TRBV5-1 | ASSPIDRVGGEQY
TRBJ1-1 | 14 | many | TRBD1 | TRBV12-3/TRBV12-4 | ASSPGQATPNTEAF
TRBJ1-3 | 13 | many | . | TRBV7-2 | ASSLAGAAGNTIY
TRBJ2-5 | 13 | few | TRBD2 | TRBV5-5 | ASSLGGDYQETQY
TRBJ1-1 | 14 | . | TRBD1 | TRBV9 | ASSVQGQGMRTEAF
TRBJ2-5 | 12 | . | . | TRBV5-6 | ASSLGASWETQY
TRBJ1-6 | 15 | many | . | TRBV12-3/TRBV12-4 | ASSLIPPRAVDSPLH
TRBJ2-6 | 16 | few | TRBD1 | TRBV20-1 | SALTQGQTKSGANVLT
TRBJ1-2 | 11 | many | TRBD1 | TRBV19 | ATRRDRFYGYT
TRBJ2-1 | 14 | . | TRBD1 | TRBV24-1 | ATSESEGARVYEQF
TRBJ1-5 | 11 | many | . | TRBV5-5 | ASSPRRDQPQH
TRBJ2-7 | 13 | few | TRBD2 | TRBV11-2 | ASSLLAGGEMEQY
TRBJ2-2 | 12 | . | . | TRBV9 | ASSRDMNTGELF
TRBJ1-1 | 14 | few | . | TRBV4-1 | ASSPLFRAAGREAF
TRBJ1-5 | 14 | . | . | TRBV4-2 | ASSQDSNYANQPQH
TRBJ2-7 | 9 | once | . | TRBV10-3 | ASSANYGQY
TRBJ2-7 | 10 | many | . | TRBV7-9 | AVLDSSYEQY
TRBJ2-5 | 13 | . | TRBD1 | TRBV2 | ASRLTGGKQETQY
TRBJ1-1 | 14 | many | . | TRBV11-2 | ASSLRGPGANTEAF
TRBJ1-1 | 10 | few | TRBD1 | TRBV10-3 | AIGQGGPEAF
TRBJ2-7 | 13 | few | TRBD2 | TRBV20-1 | SARRPPGRAHEQY
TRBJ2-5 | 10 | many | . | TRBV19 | ASSIGGKTQY
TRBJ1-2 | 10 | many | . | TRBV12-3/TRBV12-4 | ASSLIAQGYT
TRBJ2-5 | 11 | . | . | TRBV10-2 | ASSYSIQRAQY
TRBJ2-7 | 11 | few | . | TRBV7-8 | ASSLMGLDEQY
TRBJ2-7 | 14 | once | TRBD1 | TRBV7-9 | ASSNLRQGSSYEQY
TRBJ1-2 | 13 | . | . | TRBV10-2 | ASSPWAELGYGYT
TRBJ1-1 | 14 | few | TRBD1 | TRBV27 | ASRLGQGAVNTEAF
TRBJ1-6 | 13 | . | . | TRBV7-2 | ASSGTKPYNSPLH
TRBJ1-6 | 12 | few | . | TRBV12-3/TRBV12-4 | ASSLERANTPLH
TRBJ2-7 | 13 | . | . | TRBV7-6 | ASSPLDTRSYEQY
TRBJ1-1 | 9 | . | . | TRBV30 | AWSSGRWAF
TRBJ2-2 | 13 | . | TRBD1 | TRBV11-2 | ASSPDRGLAGELF
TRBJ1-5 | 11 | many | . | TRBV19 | ASSIGRGQPQH
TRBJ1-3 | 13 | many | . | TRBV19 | ASSSRLVSGNTIY
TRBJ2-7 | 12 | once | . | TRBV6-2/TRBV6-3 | ASSFSEYSYEQY